Listed here are 27 T cell receptor beta chains from one sample, sequenced in a study of T cells in Graves' hyperthyroidism and ophthalmopathy. Amplification of TCR beta CDR3 regions used RNA as the template. First-round RT-PCR with HTBI primers amplified the TCR CDR3 region. TCRdb re-derived calls from the multiplex PCR reads in MiXCR, one entry per CDR3 protein. The sample lists about 620,000 distinct CDR3 sequences, about 17% occurring once. The sequencing sample was made of blood. The origin of the receptors is a woman aged 25 to 45 with Graves' hyperthyroidism.

This clonotype was recorded at least ten times. The chain is built from TRBV7-2 and TRBJ1-1; D unresolved. Germline CDR1 is SGHTA and CDR2 is FQGNSA. The CDR3 length is 14 residues. Trimming removed 3 bases from V and 1 base from J, with 9 bases in between. CDR3 sequence (DNA): TGTGCCAGCAGCTTTTCTGGAGGGAACACTGAAGCTTTCTTT. The encoded protein is CASSFSGGNTEAFF. Complete variable domain (other parts from reference TRBV7-2 and TRBJ1-1): GAGVSQSPSNKVTEKGKDVELRCDPISGHTALYWYRQSLGQGLEFLIYFQGNSAPDKSGLPSDRFSAERTGGSVSTLTIQRTQQEDSAVYLCASSFSGGNTEAFFGQGTRLTVV.

This chain connects TRBV7-9 to TRBJ1-5; D remains unclear. CDR1 is SEHNR and CDR2 is FQNEAQ in the germline V gene (reference sequence). The CDR3 is made up of 13 amino acids. Trimming took off 2 bases at V and 5 bases at J, with 7 bases between the two ends. The CDR3 sequence is CASSLFEDQPQHF. CDR3 DNA: TGTGCCAGCAGCTTATTCGAGGATCAGCCCCAGCATTTT.

This clonotype was counted many times. The rearrangement uses TRBV6-7 and TRBJ2-3; TRBD2 matches at 7 bases. TRBV6-7 is given ORF status, its function remaining uncertain. The CDR3 extends over 15 amino acids. J gave up 4 bases and V 5 bases, and 9 bases lay outside the gene matches. CDR3 amino acids: CASSHLAVGADTQYF. Here the CDR3 DNA reads TGTGCCAGCAGTCACCTAGCGGTTGGGGCAGATACGCAGTATTTT.

The rearrangement uses TRBV5-1 and TRBJ2-1; 7 positions agree with TRBD2. The CDR3 consists of 15 residues. Germline lookup yields CDR1 SGHRS and CDR2 YFSETQ. Germline trimming cut 2 bases from V and 7 bases from J; bases unmatched to any gene: 9. CDR3 nucleotides: TGCGCCAGCAGCTTAGGCGGGAGCGTAGGTAATGAGCAGTTCTTC. Protein sequence: CASSLGGSVGNEQFF. Full variable domain (rest looked up from reference TRBV5-1 and TRBJ2-1): KAGVTQTPRYLIKTRGQQVTLSCSPISGHRSVSWYQQTPGQGLQFLFEYFSETQRNKGNFPGRFSGRQFSNSRSEMNVSTLELGDSALYLCASSLGGSVGNEQFFGPGTRLTVL.

This clonotype was counted between two and nine times. The genes are TRBV30 and TRBJ1-1, with 10 bases fitting TRBD1. Trimming removed 4 bases from V and 5 bases from J; junction bases left unmatched: 4. The CDR3 contains 13 residues. Germline V lookup: CDR1 GTSNPN, CDR2 SVGIG (reference sequence). CDR3 nucleotides: TGTGCCTGGACCGACAGGGGGCGGACTGAAGCTTTCTTT. Protein sequence: CAWTDRGRTEAFF.

Many counts were recorded for this clonotype. CDR3 sequence: CSARLIQGGTEAFF. DNA of the CDR3: TGCAGTGCTAGACTTATTCAGGGTGGCACTGAAGCTTTCTTT. This chain links TRBV20-1 with TRBJ1-1; possibly TRBD1 for D (5 bases). CDR1 and CDR2 (germline): DFQATT, SNEGSKA (reference sequence). Trimming took 2 bases from V and 4 from J, leaving 14 bases between them. This CDR3 comprises 14 residues.

This clonotype appeared many times. The chain has TRBV9 and TRBJ2-7; 7 bases are a match to TRBD2. CDR3 size: 16 residues. Per germline, CDR1 SGDLS and CDR2 YYNGEE. J was trimmed by 0 bases and V by 4 bases; bases with no gene match: 10. CDR3 DNA: TGTGCCAGCAGCCCCGTGGCGGGGGATCTCTCCTACGAGCAGTACTTC. This encodes CASSPVAGDLSYEQYF.

The V gene is TRBV7-3, the J gene TRBJ1-2; 7 bases fit TRBD1. The CDR3 is made up of 13 amino acids. Losses at the gene ends were 5 bases for V and 7 bases for J; bases not matched to a gene: 7. CDR1 is SGHTA and CDR2 is FQGTGA in the germline V gene. The CDR3 DNA sequence: TGTGCCAGCAGCCCCAACAGGGGTAGTGGCTACACCTTC. Translated, it gives CASSPNRGSGYTF.

This clonotype was detected ten times or more. V usage is TRBV15 and J usage is TRBJ2-1; D is unresolved. The CDR3 is 14 residues long. CDR1 is LNHNV and CDR2 is YYDKDF in the germline V gene (reference sequence). V was shortened by 1 base and J by 6 bases, with 10 bases between the two germline ends. CDR3 loop: CATSRAYVSNEQFF. The CDR3 nucleotides read TGTGCCACCAGCAGAGCCTATGTAAGCAATGAGCAGTTCTTC.

Comment on this clonotype: A read error may explain this, as a much larger clone is one base away. The rearrangement joins TRBV6-5 to TRBJ2-1; unclear D gene. The germline V gene encodes CDR1 MNHEY and CDR2 SVGAGI. The CDR3 is 15 amino acids. This CDR3 reads CASSYDRQASNGQFF. CDR3 nucleotide sequence: TGTGCCAGCAGTTACGACCGTCAAGCCTCCAATGGGCAGTTCTTC.

This clonotype appeared many times. The chain links TRBV12-3 or TRBV12-4 to TRBJ2-2; 10 bases line up with TRBD2. Losses at the gene ends were 1 base for V and 4 bases for J; bases not matched to a gene: 0. CDR3 size: 15 residues. The DNA for the CDR3 is TGTGCCAGCAGTTTAGTAGCGGGAGGCACCGGGGAGCTGTTTTTT. This sequence encodes CASSLVAGGTGELFF.

To note about this clonotype: A much larger clone lies one base from this, so it may be a read error. The V call is TRBV28, the J call TRBJ2-1; 10 nucleotides line up with TRBD2. Germline V gene lookup returns CDR1 MDHEN and CDR2 SYDVKM. This CDR3 is built from 16 residues. The CDR3 DNA reads TGTGCCAGCAGTACCCTACTAGCGGGACCCTACAATGAGCAGTCCTTC. Its translation: CASSTLLAGPYNEQSF.

This clonotype was recorded at least ten times. The J gene is TRBJ2-7, the V gene TRBV5-1, with 7 bases aligning to TRBD2. The germline CDR1 and CDR2 sequences are SGHRS and YFSETQ. V lost 0 bases and J lost 1; bases outside the gene matches: 1. The CDR3 runs 14 residues. DNA for the CDR3: TGCGCCAGCAGCTTGGAGCGGGGTTCCTACGAGCAGTACTTC. Its protein is CASSLERGSYEQYF.

This clonotype was recorded many times. The chain employs TRBV11-2 and TRBJ2-7, with 7 positions matching TRBD2. The CDR3 is made up of 13 amino acids. J was trimmed by 1 base and V by 4 bases; bases with no gene match: 1. Germline V gives CDR1 SGHAT, CDR2 FQNNGV. The CDR3 DNA is TGTGCCAGCAGCTCTAGCGGTTCCTACGAGCAGTACTTC. It encodes CASSSSGSYEQYF.

The chain uses TRBV20-1 and TRBJ2-7; D unclear. Germline V lookup: CDR1 DFQATT, CDR2 SNEGSKA (reference sequence). V gave up 5 bases and J gave up 2 bases, with 7 bases separating them. This CDR3 is 11 amino acids long. The DNA of the CDR3 is TGCAGTGCTTCCGACACCTACGAGCAGTACTTC. Amino acid sequence: CSASDTYEQYF.

This clonotype has a handful of counts. J is TRBJ1-3 and V is TRBV7-2; D perhaps matches TRBD1 (6 bases). Germline assignment: CDR1 SGHTA and CDR2 FQGNSA. The CDR3 is made up of 14 amino acids. The ends were cut back, 5 bases at V and 4 bases at J, with 12 bases in the middle. CDR3 sequence (DNA): TGTGCCAGCAGCGTGACAGGACGAGGAAACACCATATATTTT. This sequence encodes CASSVTGRGNTIYF.

The table lists this clonotype with many counts. This chain uses TRBV7-2 with TRBJ2-5, with D perhaps TRBD1 or TRBD2 (6 bases each). Per the germline V gene, CDR1 is SGHTA and CDR2 is FQGNSA. Trimming took off 1 base at V and 6 bases at J, with 12 bases between the two ends. The CDR3 sequence is 14 residues long. The CDR3 sequence is CASSLEGGKQTQYF. The CDR3, as DNA: TGTGCCAGCAGCTTAGAAGGGGGGAAGCAGACCCAGTACTTC.

This clonotype was recorded many times. This chain uses TRBV7-2 with TRBJ2-1; the D is unclear. The V gene lost 1 base and the J gene lost 7 bases, with 11 bases spanning the gap. Germline V CDR1 and CDR2: SGHTA, FQGNSA. This CDR3 spans 14 amino acids. The CDR3 here is CASSLERFGNEQFF. CDR3 nucleotide sequence: TGTGCCAGCAGCTTAGAACGTTTCGGTAATGAGCAGTTCTTC.

This clonotype has a count of ten or more. The chain uses TRBV20-1 and TRBJ2-2, with D possibly TRBD1 on 6 matching bases. CDR3 size: 15 residues. V was pared by 4 bases and J by 5 bases, with 17 bases between. The germline gives CDR1 DFQATT, CDR2 SNEGSKA (reference sequence). CDR3 region: CSATAGTKATGELFF. The DNA for the CDR3 is TGCAGTGCTACGGCCGGGACAAAGGCGACCGGGGAGCTGTTTTTT.

The sample holds a few counts of this clonotype. The chain has TRBV5-1 and TRBJ2-1; 10 positions match TRBD2. V trimming: 1 base; J trimming: 9 bases; junction bases outside the gene matches: 7. CDR3 length equals 15 residues. Germline V gene data show CDR1 as SGHRS and CDR2 as YFSETQ. The CDR3 protein is CASSLRPSGSSEQFF. The CDR3 region has the DNA TGCGCCAGCAGCTTGAGGCCTAGCGGGAGTAGTGAGCAGTTCTTC.

This chain links TRBV20-1 with TRBJ1-2, with TRBD1 identical over 11 bases. V lost 4 bases to trimming and J lost 8 bases; unmatched junction nucleotides: 15. CDR1 is DFQATT, CDR2 SNEGSKA, per germline (reference sequence). The CDR3 totals 16 residues. CDR3 region: CSAIRLPGQGVTGYTF. CDR3 DNA sequence: TGCAGTGCTATTCGACTTCCGGGACAGGGGGTCACCGGCTACACCTTC.

The sample holds many counts of this clonotype. V usage is TRBV6-2 or TRBV6-3 and J usage is TRBJ2-7; D is undetermined. With 2 bases removed from V and 3 bases from J, the gap between germline ends came to 2 bases. CDR3 size: 11 residues. Germline-derived CDR1 and CDR2 are MNHEY and SVGEGT. The CDR3 DNA is TGTGCCAGCAGTTACATCTACGAGCAGTACTTC. This codes for CASSYIYEQYF.

The V and J genes are TRBV15 and TRBJ2-3, with 7 bases fitting TRBD2. Germline CDR1 and CDR2: LNHNV and YYDKDF (reference sequence). There are 16 residues in the CDR3. Trimming removed 0 bases from V and 2 bases from J; junction bases left unmatched: 5. CDR3 sequence: CATSREVGGITDTQYF. The CDR3 DNA is TGTGCCACCAGCAGAGAAGTGGGAGGGATCACAGATACGCAGTATTTT.

This clonotype was recorded at least ten times. The V and J genes are TRBV28 and TRBJ1-1; D gene ambiguous. Trimming took 1 base from V and 6 from J, leaving 12 bases between them. Per germline, CDR1 MDHEN and CDR2 SYDVKM. This CDR3 has 14 amino acids. CDR3 bases: TGTGCCAGCAGTTTATTGTCCCCTCCCGCTGAAGCTTTCTTT. Its protein product is CASSLLSPPAEAFF.

As for this clonotype: Compared with germline, one end of the junction differs, possibly owing to a read error. The genes are TRBV12-3 or TRBV12-4 and TRBJ2-4; D is perhaps TRBD2 (5 bases). CDR3 length equals 17 residues. In DNA form, the CDR3 reads TGTGCCAGCAGTTTAGTGTCGGCGTCGCTAGCCAAAAGCATTCAGCACTTC. Translated, it gives CASSLVSASLAKSIQHF.

This clonotype occurred a few times. This chain joins TRBV25-1 and TRBJ2-7; D remains unclear. Germline V gene lookup returns CDR1 MGHDK and CDR2 SYGVNS. Trimming removed 0 bases at V and 4 bases at J, with 16 bases between. The CDR3 is 16 residues long. CDR3 loop: CASSEYPPTRSYEQYF. The CDR3 nucleotides read TGTGCCAGCAGTGAATACCCCCCGACTCGGAGTTACGAGCAGTACTTC.

The chain has TRBV24-1 and TRBJ1-5; D unresolved. CDR3 length equals 15 residues. The germline V gene has CDR1 KGHDR and CDR2 SFDVKD. Trimming removed 4 bases from V and 4 bases from J, with 13 bases in between. The CDR3 sequence is CATSDRSTPNQPQHF. In DNA form, the CDR3 reads TGTGCCACCAGTGACCGCAGTACCCCGAATCAGCCCCAGCATTTT.